This T cell receptor (beta chain) was sequenced for a study of cytomegalovirus exposure and HLA in healthy donors. General observations from the study: Cytomegalovirus association was assigned to about 150 TCR beta chains.

The CDR3 covers 16 residues. V lost 3 bases and J lost 2, with 17 bases in between. CDR1 SGDLS and CDR2 YYNGEE come from the germline V gene. Concerning this clone itself: The antigen is unknown.

Samples came from healthy bone marrow donors. A multiplex PCR was run with 60 Vbeta primers and 13 Jbeta primers. TCRdb's table, derived via immunoSEQ multiplex PCR, lists solely in-frame clones and lacks some. The table lists 150,000 or so clones, about three quarters of them singletons. The chain employs TRBV9 and TRBJ1-1, with a tentative D call TRBD1 (6 bases). The source of this sequence is a female donor in good health and CMV-seronegative. The sample consisted of PBMCs. CDR3 coding DNA: TGTGCCAGCAGCGCCCCGGGTTGGGACATCAACACTGAAGCTTTCTTT. Translated: CASSAPGWDINTEAFF.